The clone carrying this T cell receptor (beta chain) has just a few counts. This entry is derived from a study of blood T cell repertoires in COVID-19. Background on the study: There were acute and convalescent COVID-19 samples, and they came from the United States, Italy and Spain.

Study processing details: The assay estimated nucleated cells by amplifying reference gene primers. Sequencing was performed with immunoSEQ multiplex PCR; in TCRdb, only in-frame clones are kept and a portion is missing. V and J calls and clone size follow that table, whereas D and trimming were derived from the DNA. Of 100,000 or so clones listed, about 86% are singletons. The age range of participants was about 18 to 100 years, with residence in under 25 US areas. Donors in Cohort 3 counted as recovered after two negative PCRs, clearance, or symptom resolution. The sequence was obtained from a woman between 45 and 60 years old who had recovered from COVID-19. The sample was PBMCs or T cells enriched from blood (not recorded which).

CDR3 residues: CASSHTTDRAERGQYF. For the CDR3, the DNA is TGCGCCAGCAGCCATACGACTGACAGGGCGGAAAGGGGGCAGTACTTC. This rearrangement joins TRBV4-1 to TRBJ2-7, with 7 nucleotides matching TRBD1. The CDR3 is 16 amino acids. Germline-derived CDR1 and CDR2 are MGHRA and YSYEKL. V gave up 3 bases and J gave up 9 bases; unmatched junction bases: 17.